These 28 T cell receptor beta chains came from one sample sequenced in a study of beta chain features in type 1 diabetes. The entirety of the isolated RNA underwent reverse transcription, so expressed TCRB transcripts were sequenced. TCRdb keeps only in-frame clones here, not all; method: immunoSEQ multiplex PCR. The sample carries around 160,000 clones, about 51% recorded once. Material for sequencing was Tregs from blood. These receptors were collected from a young man in good health.

The V and J genes are TRBV10-3 and TRBJ2-2, with 8 bases lining up with TRBD1. CDR3 length equals 14 residues. The junction had 5 bases not matched to a gene; V was cut back by 9 bases and J by 2 bases. Germline V gene data show CDR1 as ENHRY and CDR2 as SYGVKD. This chain's CDR3 is CAIRGQGNTGELFF. In nucleotides, the CDR3 is TGTGCCATTAGAGGACAGGGTAACACCGGGGAGCTGTTTTTT.

This chain joins TRBV28 and TRBJ1-2; D unclear. The V end lost 6 bases, the J end lost 4 bases, and 12 bases lay between the germline ends. CDR3 size: 13 residues. CDR1 is MDHEN and CDR2 is SYDVKM in the germline V gene. This CDR3 is CASSLTEFYGYTF. In DNA form, the CDR3 reads TGTGCCAGCAGCCTGACGGAGTTCTATGGCTACACCTTC.

The gene calls are TRBV7-2 and TRBJ2-2; 8 nucleotides line up with TRBD1. The CDR3 length is 15 residues. The ends lost 6 bases at V and 2 bases at J; junction bases unmatched: 5. The germline V gene encodes CDR1 SGHTA and CDR2 FQGNSA. CDR3 DNA: TGTGCCAGCAGGGGGGACAGGTCAAACACCGGGGAGCTGTTTTTT. Translating gives CASRGDRSNTGELFF.

The chain joins TRBV20-1 to TRBJ2-1; D possibly corresponds to TRBD2 (6 bases). Germline CDR1 and CDR2: DFQATT and SNEGSKA (reference sequence). CDR3 length equals 11 residues. The ends were cut back, 7 bases at V and 4 bases at J, with 8 bases in the middle. The CDR3 nucleotides are TGCAGTGTAGCGGCATACAATGAGCAGTTCTTC. Residues: CSVAAYNEQFF.

This clone has just a few counts. This chain joins TRBV28 and TRBJ1-6, with D unresolved. The CDR3 is 14 residues long. The V gene's germline CDR1 is MDHEN and CDR2 SYDVKM. Trimming removed 6 bases at V and 6 bases at J, with 12 bases between. The CDR3 reads CASRLRVGNSPLHF. The CDR3, as DNA: TGTGCCAGCAGACTTCGGGTTGGTAATTCACCCCTCCACTTT.

V usage is TRBV19 and J usage is TRBJ1-5, with 9 positions matching TRBD1. Per the germline V gene, CDR1 is LNHDA and CDR2 is SQIVND (reference sequence). The junction had 5 bases not matched to a gene; V was cut back by 5 bases and J by 6 bases. This CDR3 region has 14 residues. The CDR3 sequence is CASSWTGVAQPQHF. The CDR3 bases are TGTGCCAGTAGTTGGACAGGGGTGGCTCAGCCCCAGCATTTT.

V gene TRBV18 combines with J gene TRBJ1-6, with a possible D match to TRBD1 (6 bases). The V gene lost 1 base and the J gene lost 7 bases, with 17 bases spanning the gap. The CDR3 totals 17 residues. CDR1 and CDR2 (germline): KGHSH, LQKENI. The CDR3 coding sequence is TGTGCCAGCTCACCACGAAGGACGAAGGGGGACAATTCACCCCTCCACTTT. Translated: CASSPRRTKGDNSPLHF.

V and J are TRBV28 and TRBJ1-1; no firm D call. The CDR3 consists of 15 residues. Germline V CDR1 and CDR2: MDHEN, SYDVKM. The V gene lost 2 bases and the J gene lost 1 base, with 11 bases spanning the gap. This CDR3 is CASSLEATANTEAFF. CDR3 DNA sequence: TGTGCCAGCAGTTTAGAGGCCACGGCGAACACTGAAGCTTTCTTT.

This clone was picked up a small number of times. The rearrangement joins TRBV19 to TRBJ2-7; TRBD2 matches at 7 bases. The CDR3 is 18 amino acids. Trimming at V came to 2 bases and at J to 2 bases, leaving 15 bases not matched to a gene. Germline lookup yields CDR1 LNHDA and CDR2 SQIVND (reference sequence). The CDR3 reads CASSISKAGPSVAYEQYF. For the CDR3, the DNA is TGTGCCAGTAGTATAAGTAAAGCGGGACCATCCGTAGCCTACGAGCAGTACTTC.

This sequence joins TRBV19 and TRBJ1-1; D is unclear. This CDR3 region has 13 residues. Trimming stripped 10 bases from V and 0 bases from J, with 12 bases between. Per the germline V gene, CDR1 is LNHDA and CDR2 is SQIVND (reference sequence). The CDR3 here is CATRPHMNTEAFF. CDR3 DNA sequence: TGTGCCACCCGCCCGCACATGAACACTGAAGCTTTCTTT.

This clone was seen a few times. The chain carries TRBV10-3 and TRBJ2-7; 9 bases are a match to TRBD1. Germline CDR1 ENHRY, CDR2 SYGVKD. Germline trimming cut 4 bases from V and 2 bases from J; bases unmatched to any gene: 3. This CDR3 spans 14 amino acids. CDR3 residues: CAISVGQGPYEQYF. The CDR3 DNA follows: TGTGCCATCAGTGTGGGACAGGGACCCTACGAGCAGTACTTC.

This clone was seen only a few times. The V call is TRBV7-6, the J call TRBJ2-1; TRBD2 matches at 12 bases. Germline lookup yields CDR1 SGHVS and CDR2 FNYEAQ. Trimming at V came to 5 bases and at J to 4 bases, leaving 3 bases not matched to a gene. The length of the CDR3 is 15 residues. The CDR3, as DNA: TGTGCCAGCAGCGCCGGGACTAGCGGGTACAATGAGCAGTTCTTC. It specifies CASSAGTSGYNEQFF.

This clone was observed a few times. V gene TRBV19 combines with J gene TRBJ2-2; D may be TRBD1 (5 bases). Germline loops: CDR1 LNHDA, CDR2 SQIVND (reference sequence). Trimming removed 11 bases from V and 1 base from J, with 11 bases in between. This CDR3 is built from 13 residues. CDR3 DNA sequence: TGTGCCGGCAGGGCCGAGAACACCGGGGAGCTGTTTTTT. It translates to CAGRAENTGELFF.

The chain couples TRBV6-6 to TRBJ1-4; TRBD1 aligns across 12 bases. Germline assignment: CDR1 MNHNY and CDR2 SVGAGI (reference sequence). This CDR3 has 14 amino acids. The V gene end was trimmed by 5 bases and the J gene end by 16 bases; junction bases not matched to a gene: 11. CDR3 loop: CASSGDRGPVWQFF. CDR3 DNA sequence: TGTGCCAGCAGTGGGGACAGGGGGCCGGTCTGGCAGTTTTTT.

This clone was counted only a few times. The rearrangement joins TRBV28 to TRBJ1-1, with 7 positions matching TRBD1. The CDR3 is 16 amino acids. Germline CDR1 and CDR2: MDHEN and SYDVKM. V was clipped by 4 bases and J by 5 bases; unmatched bases: 13. The CDR3 sequence is CASSSLLRQGWTEAFF. The CDR3, as DNA: TGTGCCAGCAGTTCCCTACTCAGACAGGGATGGACTGAAGCTTTCTTT.

This sequence joins TRBV28 and TRBJ2-3; possible D gene TRBD1, 6 bases. V was trimmed by 6 bases and J by 1 base, leaving 11 bases between them. CDR1 is MDHEN, CDR2 SYDVKM, per germline. The CDR3 is made up of 14 amino acids. The CDR3 sequence is CASRGGIGTDTQYF. The CDR3 nucleotides read TGTGCCAGCAGAGGGGGAATCGGCACAGATACGCAGTATTTT.

This clone has more than one count but fewer than ten. V is TRBV6-6 and J is TRBJ1-2, with unresolved D. Germline values: CDR1 MNHNY, CDR2 SVGAGI (reference sequence). The CDR3 has 11 residues. Trimming took 8 bases from V and 1 from J, leaving 5 bases between them. The CDR3 coding sequence is TGTGCCAGCGGCCATAACTATGGCTACACCTTC. It encodes CASGHNYGYTF.

J is TRBJ2-7 and V is TRBV15, with 11 bases that match TRBD2. Germline CDR1 reads LNHNV; CDR2 reads YYDKDF (reference sequence). The CDR3 runs 16 residues. The V gene end was trimmed by 1 base and the J gene end by 6 bases; junction bases not matched to a gene: 8. The CDR3 DNA follows: TGTGCCACCAGCAGAGGCACTAGCGGGGGCCGAGGCGAGCAGTACTTC. This sequence encodes CATSRGTSGGRGEQYF.

This CDR3 is CASSYRTRGGYGYTF. The CDR3 coding sequence is TGTGCCAGCAGCTACCGGACGCGAGGGGGCTATGGCTACACCTTC. This rearrangement joins TRBV7-9 to TRBJ1-2; a possible D gene is TRBD1 (6 bases). The V end lost 4 bases, the J end lost 4 bases, and 16 bases lay between the germline ends. Germline V gene lookup returns CDR1 SEHNR and CDR2 FQNEAQ (reference sequence). This CDR3 region has 15 residues.

The genes are TRBV5-1 and TRBJ2-3; the D gene is possibly TRBD1 (5 bases). V was cut by 0 bases and J by 4 bases, with 12 bases left in between. This CDR3 comprises 15 residues. CDR1 and CDR2 from the germline V gene are SGHRS and YFSETQ. The CDR3: CASSLAGNGPDTQYF. The CDR3 DNA sequence: TGCGCCAGCAGCTTGGCAGGGAATGGGCCAGATACGCAGTATTTT.

This clone was observed a few times. The V gene is TRBV10-3, the J gene TRBJ2-7; 7 nucleotides line up with TRBD2. The CDR3 is 14 residues long. V lost 3 bases to trimming and J lost 3 bases; unmatched junction nucleotides: 5. Germline assignment: CDR1 ENHRY and CDR2 SYGVKD. CDR3 amino acids: CAISDPGGYYEQYF. DNA of the CDR3: TGTGCCATCAGTGACCCCGGGGGGTACTACGAGCAGTACTTC.

A few counts support this clone. V and J are TRBV2 and TRBJ2-2; D possibly corresponds to TRBD1 (5 bases). This CDR3 contains 14 residues. CDR1 is SNHLY and CDR2 is FYNNEI in the germline V gene. V lost 1 base and J 3 bases, leaving 6 bases between the germline ends. For the CDR3, the DNA is TGTGCCAGCAGTGAAGAGGGGTACACCGGGGAGCTGTTTTTT. It encodes CASSEEGYTGELFF.

The V call is TRBV6-1, the J call TRBJ2-1; 7 bases map to TRBD1. CDR1 is MNHNS, CDR2 SASEGT, per germline. The length of the CDR3 is 13 residues. Trimming cost V 4 bases and J 5 bases; bases outside gene matches: 2. The CDR3 is CASSGQGNNEQFF. The CDR3 coding sequence is TGTGCCAGCAGTGGACAGGGTAACAATGAGCAGTTCTTC.

With regard to this clone: A read error may account for a junction end that differs from germline. The chain joins TRBV29-1 to TRBJ2-7, with 12 bases matching TRBD2. This CDR3 spans 15 amino acids. Per the germline V gene, CDR1 is SQVTM and CDR2 is ANQGSEA. The CDR3 spells CGVEAGLAGFHEQYF. CDR3 sequence (DNA): TGCGGCGTTGAAGCCGGACTAGCGGGATTCCACGAGCAGTACTTC.

The chain has TRBV7-2 and TRBJ2-7; D is perhaps TRBD1 (6 bases). The CDR3 runs to 12 residues. Germline V CDR1 and CDR2: SGHTA, FQGNSA. Trimming shortened V by 4 bases and J by 4 bases, and 8 bases separated the two germline ends. The DNA of the CDR3 is TGTGCCAGCAGCTCCGGACAGTACGAGCAGTACTTC. Translating gives CASSSGQYEQYF.

The genes are TRBV6-6 and TRBJ2-7, with TRBD1 matching 10 bases. V shed 6 bases, J shed 2 bases, and the junction held 10 bases outside the gene matches. The CDR3 contains 16 residues. Per the germline V gene, CDR1 is MNHNY and CDR2 is SVGAGI (reference sequence). This chain's CDR3 is CASSPLAGQGTYEQYF. In nucleotides, the CDR3 is TGTGCCAGCAGCCCCCTGGCGGGACAGGGGACCTACGAGCAGTACTTC.

The chain carries TRBV28 and TRBJ1-1, with D hard to call. Germline V gives CDR1 MDHEN, CDR2 SYDVKM. The length of the CDR3 is 14 residues. With 10 bases removed from V and 5 bases from J, the gap between germline ends came to 20 bases. CDR3 in amino acids: CATRPPRGPTEAFF. CDR3 nucleotides: TGTGCCACCCGCCCCCCCCGTGGGCCAACTGAAGCTTTCTTT.

The V and J genes are TRBV5-1 and TRBJ2-5; TRBD2 aligns across 13 bases. The CDR3 loop spans 16 amino acids. The germline V gene has CDR1 SGHRS and CDR2 YFSETQ. The V gene end was trimmed by 4 bases and the J gene end by 1 base; junction bases not matched to a gene: 4. The DNA for the CDR3 is TGCGCCAGCAGCACTGGGACTAGCGGGGCCCAAGAGACCCAGTACTTC. This gives the protein CASSTGTSGAQETQYF.